This T cell receptor (beta chain) originates from a study of OX40 agonist ivuxolimab in advanced cancers. Overall study context: Partial responses were achieved by three patients, of whom one had hepatocellular carcinoma and two had cutaneous melanoma. Study-wide findings and caveats: Averaged across samples, CD8+ T cells carried more expanded clones than CD4+ did. The antigens recognized by the expanded peripheral T cells, that is their antigen specificity, were not determined.

Enrollment shut out patients with autoimmune disease history or systemic immunosuppression. This CDR3 has 14 residues. Per germline, CDR1 MNHEY and CDR2 SMNVEV (reference sequence). With 5 bases removed from V and 7 bases from J, the gap between germline ends came to 17 bases. As to this clone: The antigen is not known.

Some clones are missing from TCRdb's copy, which holds only in-frame ones; the method was immunoSEQ multiplex PCR. This sample has some 58,000 clones, with 85% to 90% found just once. The chain has TRBV27 and TRBJ1-2; D possibly corresponds to TRBD1 (5 bases). The sample here was CD4+ or CD8+ T cells sorted from blood, taken in a trial of the OX40 agonist ivuxolimab. The source is an adult with an advanced solid tumor such as melanoma, head and neck, liver or kidney cancer. The CDR3 nucleotides are TGTGCCAGCAGTGAGACAGCGGTGCTGGGTGGCTACACCTTC. Its protein product is CASSETAVLGGYTF.